This entry concerns a single TCR beta chain. This sample stems from a study of shared clonotypes between healthy human individuals. Genomic DNA belonging to each subset was distributed in equal measure over several immunoSEQ plates. The protocol was immunoSEQ multiplex PCR, while the TCRdb copy is restricted to in-frame clones and leaves out a portion. The sample gives 1,400,000 or so clones, around 98.5% of which show up once; around 0.38% is in the top ten. The CDR3 extends over 14 amino acids. Germline values: CDR1 SGDLS, CDR2 YYNGEE. V was cut by 4 bases and J by 6 bases, with 17 bases left in between.

V usage is TRBV9 and J usage is TRBJ2-7; D may correspond to TRBD1 or TRBD2 (5 bases each). This clonotype was sampled from a man aged 25 to 40 in good health. The sequencing input was naive CD4+ T cells sorted from blood. As for subset: CD45RA+ positively selected. The CDR3: CASSILGDPLEQYF. For the CDR3, the DNA is TGTGCCAGCAGCATCTTGGGGGATCCCCTCGAGCAGTACTTC.